One sample yielded the 31 T cell receptor beta chains listed below, sequenced in a study of Graves' ophthalmopathy and Graves' hyperthyroidism. The TCR beta CDR3 regions underwent amplification from RNA transcripts. The authors performed first-round RT-PCR with HTBI primers and then a second-round multiplex PCR. TCRdb used MiXCR to reprocess the multiplex PCR reads, holding one entry per CDR3 protein. The data show some 170,000 distinct CDR3 sequences, just under 40% seen once. Specimen: peripheral blood. Receptors originate from a man aged 30 to 39 with Graves' ophthalmopathy.

This clonotype was recorded many times. The V and J genes are TRBV20-1 and TRBJ2-7; D gene ambiguous. The germline V gene encodes CDR1 DFQATT and CDR2 SNEGSKA (reference sequence). The CDR3 is made up of 11 amino acids. V lost 5 bases and J lost 1, with 6 bases in between. CDR3 amino acids: CSAPESYEQYF. The CDR3 DNA sequence: TGCAGTGCTCCCGAGTCCTACGAGCAGTACTTC.

V and J are TRBV12-3 or TRBV12-4 and TRBJ1-1; weak D call: TRBD1 (6 bases). The CDR3 has 12 amino acids. V lost 4 bases, J lost 7 bases, and 10 bases lay in between. For the CDR3, the DNA is TGTGCCAGCAGTTGGGCCAGGGGTGAAGCTTTCTTT. It codes for CASSWARGEAFF.

The sample holds one count of this clonotype. The V and J genes are TRBV12-3 or TRBV12-4 and TRBJ2-7, with 9 bases fitting TRBD2. This CDR3 region has 14 residues. V was pared by 7 bases and J by 2 bases, with 6 bases of the junction left unmatched. The CDR3 loop is CASNSGRLPYEQYF. The CDR3 bases are TGTGCCAGCAATAGCGGGAGACTTCCCTACGAGCAGTACTTC.

This clonotype has just a few counts. This chain connects TRBV9 to TRBJ1-5; TRBD1 is a possible D gene (5 bases). This CDR3 is 13 amino acids long. Germline V gives CDR1 SGDLS, CDR2 YYNGEE. The ends were cut back, 4 bases at V and 7 bases at J, with 12 bases in the middle. The CDR3 loop is CASSTGGVQPQHF. The CDR3 nucleotides read TGTGCCAGCAGCACGGGAGGGGTACAGCCCCAGCATTTT.

This clonotype appeared many times. This sequence joins TRBV25-1 and TRBJ2-7; no clear D gene. Trimming took off 0 bases at V and 0 bases at J, with 3 bases between the two ends. The CDR3 runs 13 residues. Germline assignment: CDR1 MGHDK and CDR2 SYGVNS. CDR3 loop: CASSEYSSYEQYF. Written as DNA, the CDR3 is TGTGCCAGCAGTGAATACAGCTCCTACGAGCAGTACTTC.

This clonotype was counted between two and nine times. This sequence joins TRBV7-2 and TRBJ1-2, with unresolved D. The CDR3 has 11 residues. Per germline, CDR1 SGHTA and CDR2 FQGNSA. Trimming took 7 bases from V and 7 from J, leaving 10 bases between them. This CDR3 is CASTRGGGYTF. In DNA, the CDR3 is TGTGCCAGCACCCGCGGTGGTGGCTACACCTTC.

CDR3 in amino acids: CASSSPMGTITYEQYF. In DNA, the CDR3 is TGTGCCAGCAGCTCCCCGATGGGGACTATTACCTACGAGCAGTACTTC. The chain carries TRBV11-2 and TRBJ2-7; TRBD2 matches at 7 bases. J gave up 2 bases and V 4 bases, and 11 bases lay outside the gene matches. Germline loops: CDR1 SGHAT, CDR2 FQNNGV. CDR3 length equals 16 residues.

The chain combines TRBV12-3 or TRBV12-4 with TRBJ2-5; D remains ambiguous. The CDR3 runs 13 residues. V was clipped by 6 bases and J by 0 bases, with 8 bases between them. In DNA form, the CDR3 reads TGTGCCAGCAGCCCCGACAACCAAGAGACCCAGTACTTC. This encodes CASSPDNQETQYF.

This clonotype showed up many times. V is TRBV30 and J is TRBJ1-2, with a weak D call TRBD1 (6 bases). This CDR3 is 14 amino acids long. Trimming left V 3 bases short and J 6 bases short, with 17 bases between. Germline V lookup: CDR1 GTSNPN, CDR2 SVGIG (reference sequence). CDR3 region: CAWRRGQGRDGYTF. The CDR3 DNA is TGTGCCTGGAGACGCGGGCAGGGGCGTGATGGCTACACCTTC.

This clonotype was seen at least ten times. The rearrangement links TRBV6-2 or TRBV6-3 to TRBJ2-1; TRBD2 matches 14 bases. With V trimmed by 1 base and J by 9 bases, 8 bases remained unmatched. Germline V gene sequence: CDR1 MNHEY, CDR2 SVGEGT. The CDR3 length is 17 residues. The CDR3 loop reads CASSYLVTSGRASEQFF. The CDR3 DNA reads TGTGCCAGCAGTTACTTAGTGACTAGCGGGAGGGCCAGTGAGCAGTTCTTC.

This clonotype was counted ten times or more. CDR3 coding DNA: TGTGCCAGCAGCCGGGACCTGGATGGCTACACCTTC. Its translation is CASSRDLDGYTF. The chain carries TRBV5-4 and TRBJ1-2, with D tentatively TRBD1 (5 bases). Germline V CDR1 and CDR2: SGHNT, YYREEE (reference sequence). The V end lost 4 bases, the J end lost 6 bases, and 10 bases lay between the germline ends. The CDR3 loop spans 12 amino acids.

The CDR3 sequence is CAISEGQGSTGYTF. CDR3 sequence (DNA): TGTGCCATCAGTGAGGGGCAGGGAAGTACGGGCTACACCTTC. The genes are TRBV10-3 and TRBJ1-2, with a tentative D call TRBD1 (5 bases). The CDR3 has 14 amino acids. V lost 2 bases and J 8 bases, leaving 15 bases between the germline ends. Germline V gene data show CDR1 as ENHRY and CDR2 as SYGVKD.

This clonotype was picked up one time. CDR3 sequence reads: CASSDTRTEAFF. The CDR3, as DNA: TGTGCCAGCAGTGACACAAGGACTGAAGCTTTCTTT. V usage is TRBV6-2 or TRBV6-3 and J usage is TRBJ1-1, with D unclear. Trimming stripped 5 bases from V and 5 bases from J, with 9 bases between. The CDR3 length is 12 residues. Germline-derived CDR1 and CDR2 are MNHEY and SVGEGT.

This clonotype was counted ten times or more. The rearrangement links TRBV3-1 to TRBJ2-7; D ambiguous. The CDR3 is 14 residues long. Germline V lookup: CDR1 LGHDT, CDR2 YNNKEL (reference sequence). The ends were cut back, 4 bases at V and 2 bases at J, with 12 bases in the middle. In nucleotides, the CDR3 is TGTGCCAGCAGCCCCTCTAACCTCCCCTACGAGCAGTACTTC. This sequence encodes CASSPSNLPYEQYF.

The chain uses TRBV12-3 or TRBV12-4 and TRBJ1-2; the D is unclear. This CDR3 has 13 residues. The V end lost 4 bases, the J end lost 7 bases, and 13 bases lay between the germline ends. Here the CDR3 reads CASSSGVGGGYTF. The CDR3 DNA reads as TGTGCCAGCAGTTCAGGAGTCGGCGGTGGCTACACCTTC.

This clonotype was observed at least ten times. V usage is TRBV6-1 and J usage is TRBJ1-1; TRBD1 might be the D (6 bases). Germline V gives CDR1 MNHNS, CDR2 SASEGT. Trimming stripped 7 bases from V and 3 bases from J, with 6 bases between. The CDR3 loop spans 11 amino acids. CDR3 loop: CASNRDTEAFF. CDR3 nucleotide sequence: TGTGCCAGCAACAGGGACACTGAAGCTTTCTTT.

The table lists this clonotype with many counts. This chain links TRBV9 with TRBJ1-5, with 9 bases aligning to TRBD1. The CDR3 runs to 15 residues. The germline V gene has CDR1 SGDLS and CDR2 YYNGEE. Germline trimming cut 3 bases from V and 4 bases from J; bases unmatched to any gene: 5. The CDR3 loop is CASSASGTGNQPQHF. Here the CDR3 DNA reads TGTGCCAGCAGCGCTTCCGGGACAGGGAATCAGCCCCAGCATTTT.

The sample holds many counts of this clonotype. The rearrangement joins TRBV20-1 to TRBJ2-7, with D unclear. CDR3 size: 14 residues. Per the germline V gene, CDR1 is DFQATT and CDR2 is SNEGSKA (reference sequence). V was clipped by 1 base and J by 2 bases, with 12 bases between them. CDR3 in DNA: TGCAGTGCTAGAGGGCCAGTTTCTACCTACGAGCAGTACTTC. As protein: CSARGPVSTYEQYF.

This clonotype was picked up a small number of times. CDR3 bases: TGTGCCAGCAGATCTTCGGGCTCTAACTATGGCTACACCTTC. It specifies CASRSSGSNYGYTF. J is TRBJ1-2 and V is TRBV28; D is undetermined. The germline gives CDR1 MDHEN, CDR2 SYDVKM. Trimming pared 6 bases from V and 0 bases from J, leaving 11 bases between. This CDR3 is built from 14 residues.

This clonotype was observed a few times. This chain links TRBV7-9 with TRBJ2-7, with 9 bases aligning to TRBD1. The CDR3 is made up of 14 amino acids. Germline CDR1 SEHNR, CDR2 FQNEAQ (reference sequence). V lost 5 bases to trimming and J lost 1 base; unmatched junction nucleotides: 3. CDR3 in amino acids: CASSRDRDSYEQYF. The DNA for the CDR3 is TGTGCCAGCAGCCGGGACAGGGATTCCTACGAGCAGTACTTC.

This clonotype came up once. This chain joins TRBV11-3 and TRBJ2-7, with unresolved D. The CDR3 contains 15 residues. V lost 0 bases to trimming and J lost 0 bases, with 9 bases between them. Per germline, CDR1 SGHNT and CDR2 YENEEA. Here the CDR3 DNA reads TGTGCCAGCAGCTTAGATCGGGTCAACTCCTACGAGCAGTACTTC. It encodes CASSLDRVNSYEQYF.

This clonotype was recorded many times. The gene calls are TRBV18 and TRBJ1-1, with no clear D. V lost 0 bases, J lost 7 bases, and 9 bases lay in between. CDR1 and CDR2 (germline): KGHSH, LQKENI. This CDR3 spans 13 amino acids. Here the CDR3 DNA reads TGTGCCAGCTCACCACCGAGCATTTTTGAAGCTTTCTTT. Protein product: CASSPPSIFEAFF. The variable domain in full, completed from reference TRBV18 and TRBJ1-1, reads NAGVMQNPRHLVRRRGQEARLRCSPMKGHSHVYWYRQLPEEGLKFMVYLQKENIIDESGMPKERFSAEFPKEGPSILRIQQVVRGDSAAYFCASSPPSIFEAFFGQGTRLTVV.

The table lists this clonotype with many counts. The chain combines TRBV29-1 with TRBJ1-1, with TRBD1 as a possible D gene (6 bases). Germline CDR1 reads SQVTM; CDR2 reads ANQGSEA. CDR3 length: 12 residues. With 7 bases removed from V and 6 bases from J, the gap between germline ends came to 15 bases. As DNA, the CDR3 is TGCAGCGGGGTGGTTGGGGGCGCTGAAGCTTTCTTT. This encodes CSGVVGGAEAFF.

The chain couples TRBV20-1 to TRBJ2-7; the D gene is possibly TRBD1 (5 bases). CDR3 size: 13 residues. V lost 6 bases and J 2 bases, leaving 14 bases between the germline ends. Per germline, CDR1 DFQATT and CDR2 SNEGSKA (reference sequence). The CDR3 DNA follows: TGCAGTGCAACCAGGGTAATTGCCTACGAGCAGTACTTC. Protein product: CSATRVIAYEQYF.

This clonotype was picked up many times. The rearrangement joins TRBV6-5 to TRBJ1-6; D is ambiguous. Germline V gene data show CDR1 as MNHEY and CDR2 as SVGAGI. CDR3 length: 16 amino acids. V lost 5 bases and J lost 9, with 20 bases in between. In DNA, the CDR3 is TGTGCCAGCAGTAACCTCGGACGTCGAGGCGGTTCACCCCTCCACTTT. It translates to CASSNLGRRGGSPLHF.

This clonotype was observed many times. V is TRBV2 and J is TRBJ2-5; unclear D gene. With 6 bases removed from V and 2 bases from J, the gap between germline ends came to 13 bases. Germline V lookup: CDR1 SNHLY, CDR2 FYNNEI. This CDR3 spans 14 amino acids. CDR3: CASSPSTRQETQYF. In DNA form, the CDR3 reads TGTGCCAGCAGCCCATCGACCCGTCAAGAGACCCAGTACTTC.

In its sample, this clonotype was seen many times. The chain has TRBV29-1 and TRBJ1-2; D not resolved. The CDR3 totals 14 residues. The germline V and J ends were trimmed by 6 bases and 0 bases, with 14 bases remaining between them. The germline V gene has CDR1 SQVTM and CDR2 ANQGSEA. CDR3: CSVMPLQANYGYTF. The CDR3 DNA sequence: TGCAGCGTCATGCCCCTCCAAGCTAACTATGGCTACACCTTC.

This clonotype was seen repeatedly, ten times or more. V usage is TRBV30 and J usage is TRBJ1-2, with D unresolved. The V and J ends lost 4 bases and 2 bases respectively, with 17 bases between them. CDR1 is GTSNPN and CDR2 is SVGIG in the germline V gene (reference sequence). This CDR3 has 15 residues. CDR3 coding DNA: TGTGCCTGGACAATGGGATTGGGATCCAACTATGGCTACACCTTC. This codes for CAWTMGLGSNYGYTF.

The gene calls are TRBV6-2 or TRBV6-3 and TRBJ1-1; weak D call: TRBD1 (5 bases). The CDR3 totals 12 residues. Germline V gene lookup returns CDR1 MNHEY and CDR2 SVGEGT. Trimming stripped 8 bases from V and 5 bases from J, with 12 bases between. The CDR3 DNA follows: TGTGCCAGCCTGGGGCGGGGAACTGAAGCTTTCTTT. This codes for CASLGRGTEAFF.

This chain connects TRBV12-3 or TRBV12-4 to TRBJ2-7; possibly TRBD2 for D (5 bases). CDR3 size: 14 residues. The V end was cut by 3 bases, the J end by 0 bases, with 9 bases between. The CDR3 is CASSLEALSYEQYF. Here the CDR3 DNA reads TGTGCCAGCAGTTTGGAGGCCCTCTCCTACGAGCAGTACTTC.

This clonotype was counted many times. The V call is TRBV2, the J call TRBJ2-4; D uncertain. Trimming shortened V by 5 bases and J by 0 bases, and 11 bases separated the two germline ends. Germline CDR1 SNHLY, CDR2 FYNNEI. The CDR3 sequence is 15 residues long. CDR3 bases: TGTGCCAGCAGTAGGAGCATCCTAGCCAAAAACATTCAGTACTTC. Translating gives CASSRSILAKNIQYF. Full variable domain (outside the CDR3, taken from reference TRBV2 and TRBJ2-4): EPEVTQTPSHQVTQMGQEVILRCVPISNHLYFYWYRQILGQKVEFLVSFYNNEISEKSEIFDDQFSVERPDGSNFTLKIRSTKLEDSAMYFCASSRSILAKNIQYFGAGTRLSVL.